These 21 T cell receptor beta chains were all obtained from the same sample, sequenced in a study of T cell changes during pregnancy in multiple sclerosis. Clones were read by immunoSEQ multiplex PCR, and TCRdb kept only the in-frame ones, dropping some. This table holds 75,000 to 95,000 clones, about 93% found once. Sequencing was performed on CD4+ T cells from peripheral blood mononuclear cells, taken after pregnancy. Receptors were obtained from a female donor with multiple sclerosis, enrolled in a pregnancy study.

The chain links TRBV7-6 to TRBJ2-3, with 10 bases matching TRBD2. Germline CDR1 and CDR2: SGHVS and FNYEAQ. V dropped 5 bases and J dropped 0; count of bases not matched to a gene: 5. The CDR3 sequence is 16 residues long. This CDR3 reads CASSVGLADSTDTQYF. The CDR3 DNA sequence: TGTGCCAGCAGCGTCGGACTAGCGGACAGCACAGATACGCAGTATTTT.

The chain is built from TRBV6-4 and TRBJ2-1; the D is unclear. The CDR3 totals 16 residues. The V gene lost 0 bases and the J gene lost 2 bases, with 11 bases spanning the gap. Germline loops: CDR1 MRHNA, CDR2 SNTAGT. The CDR3, as DNA: TGTGCCAGCAGTGACTCAGGCAGGCGAACCTACAATGAGCAGTTCTTC. Amino acids: CASSDSGRRTYNEQFF.

On this clone: Compared with germline, one end of the junction differs, possibly owing to a read error. This chain joins TRBV7-7 and TRBJ2-2, with D perhaps TRBD2 (6 bases). Germline-derived CDR1 and CDR2 are SSHAT and FNYEAQ (reference sequence). The CDR3 runs 15 residues. The CDR3 protein is CASSSSATSSGELFF. Written as DNA, the CDR3 is TGTGCTAGCAGCTCCTCCGCCACTAGCTCCGGGGAGCTGTTTTTT.

V is TRBV19 and J is TRBJ2-1; 13 bases are a match to TRBD2. Per the germline V gene, CDR1 is LNHDA and CDR2 is SQIVND (reference sequence). The CDR3 loop spans 15 amino acids. V dropped 4 bases and J dropped 7; count of bases not matched to a gene: 4. CDR3 residues: CASSTTSGRRNEQFF. The CDR3 nucleotides are TGTGCCAGTAGTACGACTAGCGGGAGGAGGAATGAGCAGTTCTTC.

V is TRBV10-2 and J is TRBJ2-7; 9 bases map to TRBD2. CDR3 size: 15 residues. The V segment lost 4 bases and the J segment 2 bases; nucleotides outside the gene matches: 6. Germline values: CDR1 WSHSY, CDR2 SAAADI. The CDR3 loop reads CASSVGLAGTYEQYF. The CDR3 DNA follows: TGCGCCAGCAGTGTAGGTCTAGCGGGGACCTACGAGCAGTACTTC.

This clone was found once. The chain couples TRBV20-1 to TRBJ2-5, with D unclear. CDR1 and CDR2 (germline): DFQATT, SNEGSKA (reference sequence). Deletions cut 5 bases from V and 0 bases from J, with 4 bases between. The CDR3 sequence is 11 residues long. This CDR3 reads CSASYQETQYF. CDR3 nucleotide sequence: TGCAGTGCTTCGTACCAAGAGACCCAGTACTTC.

The V gene is TRBV15, the J gene TRBJ2-5; perhaps TRBD2 as D (5 bases). V was shortened by 0 bases and J by 7 bases, with 9 bases between the two germline ends. CDR1 LNHNV and CDR2 YYDKDF come from the germline V gene (reference sequence). The length of the CDR3 is 13 residues. DNA for the CDR3: TGTGCCACCAGCAGAGATCGGGGAGTGACCCAGTACTTC. This codes for CATSRDRGVTQYF.

V is TRBV7-2 and J is TRBJ2-2, with a weak D call TRBD2 (5 bases). V was trimmed by 3 bases and J by 2 bases, leaving 16 bases between them. The CDR3 has 17 residues. Germline V CDR1 and CDR2: SGHTA, FQGNSA. Here the CDR3 reads CASSLYGGAANTGELFF. The CDR3 DNA reads TGTGCCAGCAGCTTGTACGGTGGAGCGGCCAACACCGGGGAGCTGTTTTTT.

V is TRBV14 and J is TRBJ2-1; 9 bases align to TRBD2. V lost 3 bases to trimming and J lost 9 bases; unmatched junction nucleotides: 6. Germline V gene lookup returns CDR1 SGHDN and CDR2 FVKESK. The CDR3 is made up of 14 amino acids. CDR3 sequence: CASSQRGRASEQFF. The CDR3 nucleotides read TGTGCCAGCAGCCAGCGCGGGAGGGCCAGTGAGCAGTTCTTC.

The rearrangement links TRBV19 to TRBJ2-2, with 7 bases fitting TRBD1. This CDR3 has 15 amino acids. Germline V gene lookup returns CDR1 LNHDA and CDR2 SQIVND (reference sequence). With 5 bases clipped from V and 1 base from J, the junction kept 4 bases outside the gene matches. The CDR3 region is CASSSQGMNTGELFF. Here the CDR3 DNA reads TGTGCCAGTAGTTCACAGGGGATGAACACCGGGGAGCTGTTTTTT.

The genes are TRBV28 and TRBJ2-7; a weak D match, TRBD2 (5 bases). Germline CDR1 is MDHEN and CDR2 is SYDVKM. The CDR3 consists of 14 residues. V lost 5 bases, J lost 2 bases, and 13 bases lay in between. The CDR3 DNA sequence: TGTGCCAGCAGTCCACCCCCCGGGACCTACGAGCAGTACTTC. Translation: CASSPPPGTYEQYF. Drawing the rest from reference TRBV28 and TRBJ2-7, the complete variable domain is DVKVTQSSRYLVKRTGEKVFLECVQDMDHENMFWYRQDPGLGLRLIYFSYDVKMKEKGDIPEGYSVSREKKERFSLILESASTNQTSMYLCASSPPPGTYEQYFGPGTRLTVT.

V is TRBV28 and J is TRBJ2-7; 13 bases are a match to TRBD2. The CDR3 contains 20 residues. J gave up 0 bases and V 7 bases, and 18 bases lay outside the gene matches. The V gene's germline CDR1 is MDHEN and CDR2 SYDVKM. The CDR3 region has the DNA TGTGCCAGCACCTCACGGGCCCGACTAGCGGGAGGTCAGGACTCCTACGAGCAGTACTTC. This encodes CASTSRARLAGGQDSYEQYF.

The chain employs TRBV19 and TRBJ2-7; 10 bases fit TRBD2. CDR1 is LNHDA, CDR2 SQIVND, per germline (reference sequence). The ends lost 8 bases at V and 4 bases at J; junction bases unmatched: 8. This CDR3 spans 14 amino acids. This CDR3 reads CASGRTSGPYEQYF. In DNA, the CDR3 is TGTGCCAGTGGTAGGACTAGCGGACCTTACGAGCAGTACTTC.

The chain links TRBV7-2 to TRBJ2-1, with D possibly being TRBD2 (6 bases). Trimming took 2 bases from V and 0 from J, leaving 11 bases between them. Germline values: CDR1 SGHTA, CDR2 FQGNSA. The CDR3 is 16 residues long. CDR3 DNA: TGTGCCAGCAGCTTAATAATAGCGGCCTCCTACAATGAGCAGTTCTTC. The encoded protein is CASSLIIAASYNEQFF. Complete variable domain (other parts from reference TRBV7-2 and TRBJ2-1): GAGVSQSPSNKVTEKGKDVELRCDPISGHTALYWYRQSLGQGLEFLIYFQGNSAPDKSGLPSDRFSAERTGGSVSTLTIQRTQQEDSAVYLCASSLIIAASYNEQFFGPGTRLTVL.

The chain combines TRBV5-1 with TRBJ2-1, with TRBD1 matching over 8 bases. Germline V gene data show CDR1 as SGHRS and CDR2 as YFSETQ. Germline trimming cut 0 bases from V and 6 bases from J; bases unmatched to any gene: 2. This CDR3 contains 14 residues. The CDR3 DNA is TGCGCCAGCAGCTTGGCAGGGGGCCGCAATGAGCAGTTCTTC. Its translation: CASSLAGGRNEQFF.

V gene TRBV7-2 combines with J gene TRBJ1-1, with D possibly TRBD1 on 6 matching bases. Looked up from germline, CDR1 is SGHTA and CDR2 is FQGNSA. The CDR3 has 13 residues. V lost 5 bases and J 4 bases, leaving 11 bases between the germline ends. CDR3 DNA: TGTGCCAGCAGCGTAGGACAGATCACTGAAGCTTTCTTT. This sequence encodes CASSVGQITEAFF. Supplemented by reference TRBV7-2 and TRBJ1-1, the full variable domain reads GAGVSQSPSNKVTEKGKDVELRCDPISGHTALYWYRQSLGQGLEFLIYFQGNSAPDKSGLPSDRFSAERTGGSVSTLTIQRTQQEDSAVYLCASSVGQITEAFFGQGTRLTVV.

This clone was seen once. This chain joins TRBV6-5 and TRBJ1-2, with D perhaps matching TRBD1 (6 bases). The CDR3 is made up of 13 amino acids. Germline assignment: CDR1 MNHEY and CDR2 SVGAGI. V dropped 7 bases and J dropped 8 bases, with 17 bases sitting between them. The CDR3 DNA is TGTGCCAGCAAAAAGTTGGGGGCTGGGGGCTACACCTTC. Translated, it gives CASKKLGAGGYTF.

The rearrangement uses TRBV27 and TRBJ2-3; D gene ambiguous. Per germline, CDR1 MNHEY and CDR2 SMNVEV (reference sequence). This CDR3 is built from 15 residues. V was pared by 6 bases and J by 1 base, with 14 bases between. CDR3 protein: CASSIARFGTDTQYF. For the CDR3, the DNA is TGTGCCAGCAGCATCGCTAGGTTTGGCACAGATACGCAGTATTTT.

The chain is built from TRBV28 and TRBJ1-3; 9 nucleotides line up with TRBD1. The CDR3 extends over 12 amino acids. Trimming removed 11 bases from V and 4 bases from J; junction bases left unmatched: 3. From germline, CDR1 is MDHEN and CDR2 SYDVKM. The CDR3 region has the DNA TGTGCCGCGGGACAGGGAGGAAACACCATATATTTT. This gives the protein CAAGQGGNTIYF.

This clone was observed a few times. CDR3 bases: TGTGCCAGTAGTAGGACAGGTGTTTATGGTATCACTGAAGCTTTCTTT. This translates into CASSRTGVYGITEAFF. The V gene is TRBV19, the J gene TRBJ1-1; 7 nucleotides agree with TRBD1. V shed 4 bases and J 4 bases; nucleotides not matched to a gene: 12. This CDR3 region has 16 residues. Per germline, CDR1 LNHDA and CDR2 SQIVND (reference sequence).

This chain joins TRBV7-2 and TRBJ1-4, with D unclear. Per the germline V gene, CDR1 is SGHTA and CDR2 is FQGNSA. V lost 5 bases, J lost 6 bases, and 16 bases lay in between. CDR3 length equals 15 residues. CDR3 sequence (DNA): TGTGCCAGCAGCATCGAGTACTTTTCGGATGAAAAACTGTTTTTT. Its protein product is CASSIEYFSDEKLFF.